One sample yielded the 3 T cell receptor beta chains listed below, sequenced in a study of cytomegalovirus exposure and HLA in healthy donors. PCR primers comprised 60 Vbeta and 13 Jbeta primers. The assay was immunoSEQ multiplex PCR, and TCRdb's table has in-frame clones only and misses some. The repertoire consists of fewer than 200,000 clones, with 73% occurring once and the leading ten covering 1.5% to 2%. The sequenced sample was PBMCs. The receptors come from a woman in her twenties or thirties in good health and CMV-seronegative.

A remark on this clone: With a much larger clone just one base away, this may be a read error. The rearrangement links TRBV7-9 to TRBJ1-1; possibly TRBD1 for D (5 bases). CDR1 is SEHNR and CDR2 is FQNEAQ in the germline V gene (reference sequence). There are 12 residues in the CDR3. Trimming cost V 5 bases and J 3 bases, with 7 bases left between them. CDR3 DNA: TGTGCCAGCAGCCCAGGGTACACTGAAGCTTTCTTT. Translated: CASSPGYTEAFF.

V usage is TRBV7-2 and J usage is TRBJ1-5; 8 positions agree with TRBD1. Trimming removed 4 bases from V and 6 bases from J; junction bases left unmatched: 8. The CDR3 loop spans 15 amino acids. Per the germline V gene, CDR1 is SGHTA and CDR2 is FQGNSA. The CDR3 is CASSYSQGAAQPQHF. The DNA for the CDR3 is TGTGCCAGCAGCTATTCCCAGGGGGCTGCTCAGCCCCAGCATTTT.

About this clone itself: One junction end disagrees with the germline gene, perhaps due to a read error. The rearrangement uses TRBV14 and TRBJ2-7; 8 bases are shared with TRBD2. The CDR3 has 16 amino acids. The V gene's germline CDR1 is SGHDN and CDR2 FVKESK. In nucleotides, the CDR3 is TGTGCCAGCAGTCAAGCCGGGAGGGGCGGCTCCTACGAGCAGTACTTC. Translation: CASSQAGRGGSYEQYF.